This TCR beta chain was obtained from a study of T cell responses to AZD1222 COVID-19 vaccine. Repertoires were generated with immunoSEQ multiplex PCR, while TCRdb's copy carries only in-frame clones and drops some. The table has 110,000 to 150,000 clones, approximately 91% seen once. The V gene's germline CDR1 is SGDLS and CDR2 YYNGEE. This CDR3 contains 16 residues. J was trimmed by 3 bases and V by 0 bases; bases with no gene match: 5. Notes on this clone: Its antigen is unidentified.

Study-wide findings and caveats: Targeting of unmutated variant regions was reportedly seen in nearly half of spike-specific TCRs. Just a handful of AZD1222 recipients tested seropositive at baseline.

The chain has TRBV9 and TRBJ1-3, with 8 bases identical to TRBD1. Sequenced here: peripheral blood, sampled 28 days after the second AZD1222 dose. This sequence was found in an adult who received the AZD1222 COVID-19 vaccine. The DNA of the CDR3 is TGTGCCAGCAGCGTAGCAGGGGGCGAAGGTGGAAACACCATATATTTT. This sequence encodes CASSVAGGEGGNTIYF.